This passage covers 31 T cell receptor beta chains from one sample sequenced in a study of T cell responses to AZD1222 COVID-19 vaccine. Only in-frame clones appear in the TCRdb table, and some are missing; sequencing was by immunoSEQ multiplex PCR. The sample lists about 42,000 clones, approximately 89% occurring once. The material was peripheral blood, obtained 28 days after the second AZD1222 dose. The receptors were gathered from an adult who received the AZD1222 COVID-19 vaccine.

The chain links TRBV7-2 to TRBJ2-1; 14 bases agree with TRBD2. This CDR3 is built from 16 residues. The trim removed 1 base at V and 13 bases at J, leaving 9 bases unmatched. Germline CDR1 SGHTA, CDR2 FQGNSA. The CDR3 here is CASSLVFGLAGGRQFF. Here the CDR3 DNA reads TGTGCCAGCAGCTTAGTCTTCGGACTAGCGGGAGGCCGTCAGTTCTTC.

The rearrangement links TRBV9 to TRBJ1-1; no firm D call. Germline values: CDR1 SGDLS, CDR2 YYNGEE. The length of the CDR3 is 16 residues. Trimming took 0 bases from V and 7 from J, leaving 19 bases between them. In DNA form, the CDR3 reads TGTGCCAGCAGCGTAGTACGGGTTGGGGTGGGAATTGAAGCTTTCTTT. This codes for CASSVVRVGVGIEAFF.

The J gene is TRBJ1-5, the V gene TRBV19, with a weak D call TRBD1 (5 bases). The CDR3 is 14 residues long. V dropped 4 bases and J dropped 5 bases, with 12 bases sitting between them. In germline, CDR1 is LNHDA, CDR2 SQIVND (reference sequence). DNA for the CDR3: TGTGCCAGTAGTAACCGGGGCAGGGATCAGCCCCAGCATTTT. It is translated as CASSNRGRDQPQHF.

The chain links TRBV15 to TRBJ1-3; 9 bases are a match to TRBD1. With V trimmed by 11 bases and J by 2 bases, 4 bases remained unmatched. Germline V gives CDR1 LNHNV, CDR2 YYDKDF (reference sequence). The CDR3 consists of 13 residues. Here the CDR3 reads CASRQGAGNTIYF. The CDR3 DNA sequence: TGTGCCTCAAGACAGGGGGCTGGAAACACCATATATTTT.

The chain uses TRBV28 and TRBJ1-2; TRBD1 matches at 9 bases. CDR1 MDHEN and CDR2 SYDVKM come from the germline V gene. The CDR3 contains 13 residues. Trimming removed 7 bases from V and 8 bases from J; junction bases left unmatched: 8. The CDR3 spells CASNPGQGGGYTF. DNA for the CDR3: TGTGCCAGCAACCCGGGACAGGGAGGCGGCTACACCTTC.

The genes are TRBV6-5 and TRBJ1-3; the D is unclear. The germline V gene has CDR1 MNHEY and CDR2 SVGAGI. Trimming removed 0 bases at V and 0 bases at J, with 3 bases between. This CDR3 has 14 amino acids. The CDR3 DNA reads TGTGCCAGCAGTTACTCCGGCTCTGGAAACACCATATATTTT. Translating gives CASSYSGSGNTIYF.

The V and J genes are TRBV6-5 and TRBJ1-3, with TRBD1 matching over 7 bases. CDR1 and CDR2 (germline): MNHEY, SVGAGI. Unmatched junction bases numbered 5, after V lost 6 bases and J lost 0 bases. This CDR3 has 15 amino acids. CDR3 in amino acids: CASRGQADSGNTIYF. In DNA, the CDR3 is TGTGCCAGCAGAGGACAGGCGGACTCTGGAAACACCATATATTTT.

The V and J genes are TRBV5-1 and TRBJ1-3; 9 bases are a match to TRBD1. With 1 base clipped from V and 0 bases from J, the junction kept 5 bases outside the gene matches. Germline lookup yields CDR1 SGHRS and CDR2 YFSETQ. This CDR3 contains 17 residues. This chain's CDR3 is CASSLTGTGNSGNTIYF. In nucleotides, the CDR3 is TGCGCCAGCAGCTTGACTGGGACAGGGAACTCTGGAAACACCATATATTTT.

This clone was observed once. The chain uses TRBV5-5 and TRBJ1-1; no firm D call. There are 14 residues in the CDR3. Deletions cut 1 base from V and 2 bases from J, with 9 bases between. From germline, CDR1 is SGHKS and CDR2 YYEKEE (reference sequence). CDR3 sequence: CASSLFPENTEAFF. In DNA, the CDR3 is TGTGCCAGCAGCTTGTTCCCAGAAAACACTGAAGCTTTCTTT.

V and J are TRBV29-1 and TRBJ2-7, with 8 bases lining up with TRBD1. Germline loops: CDR1 SQVTM, CDR2 ANQGSEA. The ends lost 5 bases at V and 5 bases at J; junction bases unmatched: 14. CDR3 size: 15 residues. The CDR3 protein is CSVQPIQGQANEQYF. In nucleotides, the CDR3 is TGCAGCGTTCAACCTATTCAGGGACAGGCTAACGAGCAGTACTTC.

As DNA, the CDR3 is TGTGCCAGCAGCTTCGGGGGACTCCGAGGGAACACCGGGGAGCTGTTTTTT. This translates into CASSFGGLRGNTGELFF. V and J are TRBV7-9 and TRBJ2-2; D is possibly TRBD2 (6 bases). V lost 3 bases and J 1 base, leaving 15 bases between the germline ends. Looked up from germline, CDR1 is SEHNR and CDR2 is FQNEAQ (reference sequence). The CDR3 is 17 residues long. The full variable domain, rest sourced from reference TRBV7-9 and TRBJ2-2, is DTGVSQNPRHKITKRGQNVTFRCDPISEHNRLYWYRQTLGQGPEFLTYFQNEAQLEKSRLLSDRFSAERPKGSFSTLEIQRTEQGDSAMYLCASSFGGLRGNTGELFFGEGSRLTVL.

This chain joins TRBV6-4 and TRBJ2-1, with 9 bases lining up with TRBD2. V lost 0 bases to trimming and J lost 4 bases; unmatched junction nucleotides: 1. Germline V gene data show CDR1 as MRHNA and CDR2 as SNTAGT. This CDR3 comprises 15 residues. The CDR3 nucleotides read TGTGCCAGCAGTGACTCTAGCGGGAGTTACAATGAGCAGTTCTTC. Its protein product is CASSDSSGSYNEQFF.

The J gene is TRBJ2-7, the V gene TRBV10-2; 11 bases are a match to TRBD1. V dropped 5 bases and J dropped 4; count of bases not matched to a gene: 7. The germline CDR1 and CDR2 sequences are WSHSY and SAAADI. The CDR3 is 15 amino acids. The CDR3 loop reads CASSRPGQGVYEQYF. The CDR3 DNA follows: TGCGCCAGCAGTCGTCCGGGACAGGGGGTATACGAGCAGTACTTC.

The chain recombines TRBV28 with TRBJ1-2; D call uncertain. V gave up 4 bases and J gave up 8 bases, with 17 bases separating them. CDR3 length equals 14 residues. Per the germline V gene, CDR1 is MDHEN and CDR2 is SYDVKM. The CDR3 protein is CASSSPTPSGGYTF. CDR3 DNA sequence: TGTGCCAGCAGTTCCCCGACGCCCTCGGGGGGCTACACCTTC.

The rearrangement uses TRBV28 and TRBJ2-7, with 7 bases identical to TRBD2. The CDR3 runs to 18 residues. Trimming at V came to 2 bases and at J to 4 bases, leaving 17 bases not matched to a gene. Germline V gene data show CDR1 as MDHEN and CDR2 as SYDVKM. This CDR3 reads CASSLVRAGDSIRYEQYF. The CDR3 nucleotides are TGTGCCAGCAGTTTAGTCCGGGCGGGAGACTCCATCCGTTACGAGCAGTACTTC.

The chain carries TRBV3-1 (or the pseudogene TRBV3-2) and TRBJ2-3; 10 bases align to TRBD2. Germline CDR1 reads LGHDT; CDR2 reads YNNKEL (reference sequence). The CDR3 is made up of 15 amino acids. Trimming cost V 6 bases and J 7 bases; bases outside gene matches: 10. For the CDR3, the DNA is TGTGCCAGCAGTCAGCTAGCGGGGGTTACAAATACGCAGTATTTT. Protein: CASSQLAGVTNTQYF.

V is TRBV9 and J is TRBJ2-7; D uncertain. The CDR3 contains 13 residues. Trimming stripped 0 bases from V and 4 bases from J, with 8 bases between. Per germline, CDR1 SGDLS and CDR2 YYNGEE. CDR3 residues: CASSVDPRYEQYF. The CDR3, as DNA: TGTGCCAGCAGCGTAGACCCTAGGTACGAGCAGTACTTC.

The gene calls are TRBV11-3 and TRBJ2-2; either TRBD1 or TRBD2 may supply D (5 bases each). The CDR3 covers 15 residues. V lost 5 bases to trimming and J lost 7 bases, with 17 bases between them. CDR1 is SGHNT and CDR2 is YENEEA in the germline V gene. The CDR3 DNA reads TGTGCCAGCAGCCCCGGGACCGCCCTATTCGGGGAGCTGTTTTTT. Its translation: CASSPGTALFGELFF.

The chain employs TRBV6-5 and TRBJ1-5; D is unresolved. This CDR3 region has 11 residues. V was pared by 10 bases and J by 7 bases, with 11 bases between. Germline V gives CDR1 MNHEY, CDR2 SVGAGI. The CDR3 nucleotides read TGTGCCACTAGTAGGAGCCAGCCCCAGCATTTT. This sequence encodes CATSRSQPQHF.

This chain joins TRBV9 and TRBJ2-2; 12 bases align to TRBD2. V was clipped by 4 bases and J by 4 bases; unmatched bases: 5. The CDR3 is made up of 16 amino acids. Per the germline V gene, CDR1 is SGDLS and CDR2 is YYNGEE. CDR3 nucleotides: TGTGCCAGCAGCTTTGGGACTAGCGGGCGCACCGGGGAGCTGTTTTTT. Encoded protein: CASSFGTSGRTGELFF.

The table lists this clone with a few counts. The gene calls are TRBV27 and TRBJ2-1; D gene uncertain. This CDR3 has 19 residues. The ends were cut back, 4 bases at V and 2 bases at J, with 24 bases in the middle. From germline, CDR1 is MNHEY and CDR2 SMNVEV (reference sequence). CDR3 DNA: TGTGCCAGCAGTTACCGCCCTCCTGGGCCACTAATCCCCTACAATGAGCAGTTCTTC. Translated: CASSYRPPGPLIPYNEQFF.

This chain connects TRBV27 to TRBJ1-2; D is ambiguous. CDR1 is MNHEY and CDR2 is SMNVEV in the germline V gene (reference sequence). The CDR3 contains 15 residues. V shed 0 bases and J shed 0 bases, with 8 bases lying between them. The CDR3, as DNA: TGTGCCAGCAGTTTATCGAGCTATACTAACTATGGCTACACCTTC. Translation: CASSLSSYTNYGYTF.

J is TRBJ2-7 and V is TRBV5-1, with D perhaps matching TRBD2 (6 bases). The V and J ends lost 4 bases and 3 bases respectively, with 14 bases between them. Germline CDR1 SGHRS, CDR2 YFSETQ. The CDR3 contains 14 residues. The CDR3 loop is CASSNLEGFYEQYF. The DNA for the CDR3 is TGCGCCAGCAGCAACCTGGAGGGATTCTACGAGCAGTACTTC.

The chain couples TRBV5-1 to TRBJ2-7, with D perhaps TRBD2 (5 bases). Trimming left V 4 bases short and J 6 bases short, with 14 bases between. Germline assignment: CDR1 SGHRS and CDR2 YFSETQ. This CDR3 has 13 residues. The chain's CDR3 is CASSRGPVGEQYF. The DNA for the CDR3 is TGCGCCAGCAGCCGAGGGCCCGTAGGCGAGCAGTACTTC.

The chain is built from TRBV5-1 and TRBJ2-5, with 11 bases identical to TRBD1. The CDR3 is 16 residues long. CDR1 SGHRS and CDR2 YFSETQ come from the germline V gene. V gave up 0 bases and J gave up 0 bases; unmatched junction bases: 1. CDR3 sequence reads: CASSLGTGGYQETQYF. CDR3 DNA: TGCGCCAGCAGCTTGGGGACAGGGGGCTACCAAGAGACCCAGTACTTC.

CDR3 in amino acids: CASSFTGTTNTGELFF. CDR3 nucleotides: TGTGCCAGCAGCTTCACCGGGACCACGAACACCGGGGAGCTGTTTTTT. The chain employs TRBV7-2 and TRBJ2-2; D possibly matches TRBD1 or TRBD2 (5 bases each). Germline assignment: CDR1 SGHTA and CDR2 FQGNSA. Trimming shortened V by 3 bases and J by 0 bases, and 11 bases separated the two germline ends. The CDR3 is 16 amino acids.

This clone was found a few times. V and J are TRBV20-1 and TRBJ1-1; D remains unclear. Per germline, CDR1 DFQATT and CDR2 SNEGSKA (reference sequence). The CDR3 consists of 15 residues. With 3 bases removed from V and 0 bases from J, the gap between germline ends came to 14 bases. Here the CDR3 DNA reads TGCAGTGCTAGTCGGCTAGATGTGATGAACACTGAAGCTTTCTTT. Translated: CSASRLDVMNTEAFF.

V and J are TRBV6-5 and TRBJ1-1; TRBD1 aligns across 8 bases. The CDR3 is made up of 13 amino acids. CDR1 and CDR2 (germline): MNHEY, SVGAGI. J was trimmed by 1 base and V by 8 bases; bases with no gene match: 3. The CDR3 nucleotides are TGTGCCAGCGACAGGGGTAAGAACACTGAAGCTTTCTTT. Translated: CASDRGKNTEAFF.

The chain couples TRBV18 to TRBJ2-1, with a weak D call TRBD2 (5 bases). This CDR3 region has 16 residues. The V end lost 0 bases, the J end lost 5 bases, and 14 bases lay between the germline ends. From germline, CDR1 is KGHSH and CDR2 LQKENI. As DNA, the CDR3 is TGTGCCAGCTCACCACCGAATCAGTGGCGGGACAATGAGCAGTTCTTC. Amino acid sequence: CASSPPNQWRDNEQFF.

The chain employs TRBV24-1 and TRBJ2-2, with no clear D. Trimming left V 4 bases short and J 5 bases short, with 13 bases between. Germline V lookup: CDR1 KGHDR, CDR2 SFDVKD. The CDR3 length is 15 residues. DNA for the CDR3: TGTGCCACCAGTGACGCGACGGTGGGGACCGGGGAGCTGTTTTTT. Translation: CATSDATVGTGELFF.

The V gene is TRBV21-1, the J gene TRBJ2-7. TRBV21-1 represents a pseudogene. The CDR3 has 17 amino acids. The DNA for the CDR3 is TGTGCCAGCAGCAAAAGGCACGGTCCTGCCCACCCCTACGAGCAGTACTTC. It codes for CASSKRHGPAHPYEQYF.